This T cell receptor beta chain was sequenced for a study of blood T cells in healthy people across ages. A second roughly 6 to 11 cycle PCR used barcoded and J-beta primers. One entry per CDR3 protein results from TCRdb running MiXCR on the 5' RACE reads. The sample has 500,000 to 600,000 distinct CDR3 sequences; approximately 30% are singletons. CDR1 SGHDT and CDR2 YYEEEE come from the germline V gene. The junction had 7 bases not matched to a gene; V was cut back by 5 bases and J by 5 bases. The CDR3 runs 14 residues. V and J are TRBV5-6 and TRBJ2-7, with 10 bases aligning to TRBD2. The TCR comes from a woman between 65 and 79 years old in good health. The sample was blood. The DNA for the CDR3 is TGTGCCAGCAGGTTAGCGGGGGGCAGGAACGAGCAGTACTTC. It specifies CASRLAGGRNEQYF.